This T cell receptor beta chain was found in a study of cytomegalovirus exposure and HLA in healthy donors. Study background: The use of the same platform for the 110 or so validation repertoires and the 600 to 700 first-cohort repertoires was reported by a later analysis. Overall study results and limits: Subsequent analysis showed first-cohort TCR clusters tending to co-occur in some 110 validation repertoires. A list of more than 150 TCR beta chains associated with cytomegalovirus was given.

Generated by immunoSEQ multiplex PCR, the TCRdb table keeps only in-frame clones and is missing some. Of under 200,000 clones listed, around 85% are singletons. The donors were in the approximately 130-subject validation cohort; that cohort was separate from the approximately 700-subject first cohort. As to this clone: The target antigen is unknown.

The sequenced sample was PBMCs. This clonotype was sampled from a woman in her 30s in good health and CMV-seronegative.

This CDR3 is CAWSGGKGDEQFF. The CDR3 DNA is TGTGCCTGGAGTGGCGGTAAGGGAGATGAGCAGTTCTTC. The genes are TRBV30 and TRBJ2-1; tentatively, D is TRBD2 (5 bases). This CDR3 comprises 13 residues. The germline V and J ends were trimmed by 1 base and 8 bases, with 12 bases remaining between them. The germline V gene encodes CDR1 GTSNPN and CDR2 SVGIG (reference sequence).